This T cell receptor beta chain derives from a study of blood T cell repertoires in COVID-19. Study information: Collection of acute and convalescent COVID-19 samples took place in the United States, Italy and Spain. The cDNA or gDNA used as material had been derived from T cells, B-cell-depleted T cells, or PBMCs.

The CDR3 consists of 12 residues. V lost 1 base and J lost 14, with 11 bases in between. CDR1 is MGHRA, CDR2 YSYEKL, per germline. The method was immunoSEQ multiplex PCR; TCRdb's version includes in-frame clones alone and lacks a portion of them. The sample consists of about 180,000 clones, 70% to 90% of them appearing once. This chain joins TRBV4-1 and TRBJ2-2, with D possibly matching TRBD1 (5 bases). This sequence was found in a man in his 60s with acute or convalescent COVID-19. The sequenced sample consisted of peripheral blood. For the CDR3, the DNA is TGCGCCAGCAGCCAAGTGGGGCAAAGTCTGTTTTTT. This translates into CASSQVGQSLFF.